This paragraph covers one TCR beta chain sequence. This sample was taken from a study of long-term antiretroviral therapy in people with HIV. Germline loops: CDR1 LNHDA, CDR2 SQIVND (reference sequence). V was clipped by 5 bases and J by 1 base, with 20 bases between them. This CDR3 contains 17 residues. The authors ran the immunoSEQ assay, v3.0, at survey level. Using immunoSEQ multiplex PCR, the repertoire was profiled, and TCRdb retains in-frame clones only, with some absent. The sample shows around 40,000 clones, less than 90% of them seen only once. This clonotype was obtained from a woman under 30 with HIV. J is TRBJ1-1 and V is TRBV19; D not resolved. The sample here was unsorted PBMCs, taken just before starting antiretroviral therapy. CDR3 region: CASSHSLSTSGNTEAFF. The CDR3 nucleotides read TGTGCCAGTAGTCATTCTCTCTCGACCAGTGGGAACACTGAAGCTTTCTTT.